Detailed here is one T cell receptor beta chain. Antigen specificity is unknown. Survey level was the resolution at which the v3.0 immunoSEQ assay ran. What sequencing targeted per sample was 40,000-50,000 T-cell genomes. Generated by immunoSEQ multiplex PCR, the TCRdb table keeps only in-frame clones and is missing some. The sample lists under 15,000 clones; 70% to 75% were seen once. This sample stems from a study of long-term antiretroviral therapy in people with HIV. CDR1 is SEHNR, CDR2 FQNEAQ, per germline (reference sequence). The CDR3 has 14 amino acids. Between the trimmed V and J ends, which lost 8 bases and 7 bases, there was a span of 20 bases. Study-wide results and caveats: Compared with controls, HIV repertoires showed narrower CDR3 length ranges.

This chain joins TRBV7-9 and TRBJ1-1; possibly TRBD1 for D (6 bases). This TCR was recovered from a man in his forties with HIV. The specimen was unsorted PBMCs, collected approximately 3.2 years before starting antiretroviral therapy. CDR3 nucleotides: TGTGCCAGCTGGACAGTTCTGGATTCGAATGAAGCTTTCTTT. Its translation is CASWTVLDSNEAFF.